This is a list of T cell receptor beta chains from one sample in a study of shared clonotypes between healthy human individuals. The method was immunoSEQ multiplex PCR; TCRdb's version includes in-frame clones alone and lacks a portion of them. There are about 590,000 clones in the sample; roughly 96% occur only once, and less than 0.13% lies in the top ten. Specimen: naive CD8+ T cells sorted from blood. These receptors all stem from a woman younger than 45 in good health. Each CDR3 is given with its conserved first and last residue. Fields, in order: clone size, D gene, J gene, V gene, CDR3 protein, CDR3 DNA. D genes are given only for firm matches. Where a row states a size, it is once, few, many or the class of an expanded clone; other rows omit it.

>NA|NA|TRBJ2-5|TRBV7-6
CASSLARVQETQYF
TGTGCCAGCAGCTTAGCGCGGGTGCAAGAGACCCAGTACTTC
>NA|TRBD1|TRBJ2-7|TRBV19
CASSLGTGGYEQYF
TGTGCCAGTAGCCTGGGGACAGGGGGCTACGAGCAGTACTTC
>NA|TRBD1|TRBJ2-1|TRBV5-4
CASSSPGTANGNEQFF
TGTGCCAGCAGTTCACCGGGGACAGCAAACGGCAATGAGCAGTTCTTC
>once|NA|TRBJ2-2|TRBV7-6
CASSLLLASTLESTGELFF
TGTGCCAGCAGCTTATTATTGGCTAGCACCCTTGAGAGCACCGGGGAGCTGTTTTTT
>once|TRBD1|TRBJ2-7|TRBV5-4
CASSWGQAYEQYF
TGTGCCAGCAGCTGGGGACAGGCCTACGAGCAGTACTTC
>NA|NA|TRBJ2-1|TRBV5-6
CASTTTWGTSLNNEQFF
TGTGCCAGCACCACCACCTGGGGGACTTCACTTAACAATGAGCAGTTCTTC
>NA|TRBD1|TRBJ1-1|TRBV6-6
CASTKGQGRSEAFF
TGTGCCAGCACCAAAGGACAGGGCAGATCTGAAGCTTTCTTT
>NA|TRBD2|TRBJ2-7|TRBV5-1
CASSLVGGRGHEQYF
TGCGCCAGCAGCTTGGTCGGCGGGAGGGGCCACGAGCAGTACTTC
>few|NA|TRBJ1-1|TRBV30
CAWSFRYEAFF
TGTGCCTGGAGTTTCCGCTATGAAGCTTTCTTT
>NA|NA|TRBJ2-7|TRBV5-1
CASSEGYEQYF
TGCGCCAGCTCCGAGGGATACGAGCAGTACTTC
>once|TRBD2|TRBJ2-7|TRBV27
CASSSRDPRGGRTIYEQYF
TGTGCCAGCAGTTCAAGGGACCCTCGGGGCGGGAGGACCATATACGAGCAGTACTTC